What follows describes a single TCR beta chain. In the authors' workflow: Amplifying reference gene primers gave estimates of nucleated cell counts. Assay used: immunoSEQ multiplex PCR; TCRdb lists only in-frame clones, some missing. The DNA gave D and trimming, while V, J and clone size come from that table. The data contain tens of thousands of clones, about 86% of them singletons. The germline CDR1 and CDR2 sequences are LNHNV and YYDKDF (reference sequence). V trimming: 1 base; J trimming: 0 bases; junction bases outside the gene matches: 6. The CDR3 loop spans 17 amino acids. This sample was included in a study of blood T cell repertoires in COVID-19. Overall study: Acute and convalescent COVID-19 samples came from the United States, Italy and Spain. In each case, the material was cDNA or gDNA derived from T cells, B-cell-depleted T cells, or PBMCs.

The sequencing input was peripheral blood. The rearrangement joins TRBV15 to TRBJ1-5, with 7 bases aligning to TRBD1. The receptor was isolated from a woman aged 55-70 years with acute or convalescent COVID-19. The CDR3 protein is CATSRGTGEGSNQPQHF. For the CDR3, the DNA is TGTGCCACCAGCAGAGGGACAGGAGAGGGTAGCAATCAGCCCCAGCATTTT. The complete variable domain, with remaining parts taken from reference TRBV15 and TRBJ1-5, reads DAMVIQNPRYQVTQFGKPVTLSCSQTLNHNVMYWYQQKSSQAPKLLFHYYDKDFNNEADTPDNFQSRRPNTSFCFLDIRSPGLGDTAMYLCATSRGTGEGSNQPQHFGDGTRLSIL.